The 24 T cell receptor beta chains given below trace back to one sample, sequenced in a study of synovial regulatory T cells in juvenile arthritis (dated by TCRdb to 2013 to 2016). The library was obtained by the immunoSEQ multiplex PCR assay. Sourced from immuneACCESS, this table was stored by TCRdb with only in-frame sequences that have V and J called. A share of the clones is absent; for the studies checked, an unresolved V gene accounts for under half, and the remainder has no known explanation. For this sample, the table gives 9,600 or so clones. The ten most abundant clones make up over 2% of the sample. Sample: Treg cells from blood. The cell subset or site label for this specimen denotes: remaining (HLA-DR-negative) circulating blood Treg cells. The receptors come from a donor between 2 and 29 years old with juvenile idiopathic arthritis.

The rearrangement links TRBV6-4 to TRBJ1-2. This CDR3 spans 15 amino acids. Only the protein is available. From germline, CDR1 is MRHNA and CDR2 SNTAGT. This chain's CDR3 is CASSPHPGSPYGYTF.

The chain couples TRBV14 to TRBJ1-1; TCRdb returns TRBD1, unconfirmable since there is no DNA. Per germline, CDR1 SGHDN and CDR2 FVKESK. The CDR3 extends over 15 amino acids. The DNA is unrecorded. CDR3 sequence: CASSPVGQPNTEAFF.

CDR3 amino acids: CAWSVRSFYGYTF. The chain employs TRBV30 and TRBJ1-2. This CDR3 has 13 residues. DNA for this receptor is not on file. Germline assignment: CDR1 GTSNPN and CDR2 SVGIG (reference sequence).

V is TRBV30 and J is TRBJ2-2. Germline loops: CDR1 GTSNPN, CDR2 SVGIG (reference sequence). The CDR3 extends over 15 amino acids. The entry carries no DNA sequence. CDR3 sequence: CAWRRPGGRTGELFF.

CDR3 residues: CSVEETGGARHDYGYTF. V gene TRBV29-1 combines with J gene TRBJ1-2; TCRdb gives TRBD1 as the D gene, but with no DNA this cannot be confirmed. CDR1 is SQVTM, CDR2 ANQGSEA, per germline. This CDR3 contains 17 residues. DNA was not recorded. Supplemented by reference TRBV29-1 and TRBJ1-2, the full variable domain reads SAVISQKPSRDICQRGTSLTIQCQVDSQVTMMFWYRQQPGQSLTLIATANQGSEATYESGFVIDKFPISRPNLTFSTLTVSNMSPEDSSIYLCSVEETGGARHDYGYTFGSGTRLTVV.

The CDR3: CASSLAGGPFYGYTF. J is TRBJ1-2 and V is TRBV7-2. Germline CDR1 is SGHTA and CDR2 is FQGNSA. This CDR3 region has 15 residues. No nucleotide data were recorded.

CDR3 protein: CASSEQGRVTEAFF. The chain joins TRBV6-1 to TRBJ1-1; absent DNA, TCRdb's TRBD1 call cannot be checked. This CDR3 has 14 amino acids. No DNA sequence was recorded. Germline V gives CDR1 MNHNS, CDR2 SASEGT.

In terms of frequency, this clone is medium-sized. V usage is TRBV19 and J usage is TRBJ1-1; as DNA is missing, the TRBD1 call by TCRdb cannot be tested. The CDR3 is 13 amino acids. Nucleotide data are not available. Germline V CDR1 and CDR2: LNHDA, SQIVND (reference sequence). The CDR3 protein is CASSQGRNTEAFF.

The CDR3: CASSLTGYTGELFF. The genes are TRBV5-6 and TRBJ2-2; the TCRdb D gene call, TRBD1, has no DNA to confirm it. The CDR3 sequence is 14 residues long. DNA for this receptor is not on file. The germline V gene encodes CDR1 SGHDT and CDR2 YYEEEE.

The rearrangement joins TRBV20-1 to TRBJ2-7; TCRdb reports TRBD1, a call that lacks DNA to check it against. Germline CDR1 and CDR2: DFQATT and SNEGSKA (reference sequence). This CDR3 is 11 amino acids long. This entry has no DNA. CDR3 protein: CSARGRYEQYF.

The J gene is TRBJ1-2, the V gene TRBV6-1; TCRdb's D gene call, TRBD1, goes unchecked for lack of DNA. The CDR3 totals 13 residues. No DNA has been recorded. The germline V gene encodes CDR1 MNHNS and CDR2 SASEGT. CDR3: CASGTIANYGYTF.

Here the CDR3 reads CASSDGGGSEKLFF. This chain connects TRBV6-4 to TRBJ1-4. The CDR3 runs 14 residues. No DNA is listed. Germline CDR1 and CDR2: MRHNA and SNTAGT.

The CDR3 is CASSFGGTPGNEQFF. This chain connects TRBV27 to TRBJ2-1; the D gene TCRdb calls, TRBD2, cannot be checked with no DNA. From germline, CDR1 is MNHEY and CDR2 SMNVEV (reference sequence). This CDR3 is built from 15 residues. The entry carries no DNA sequence.

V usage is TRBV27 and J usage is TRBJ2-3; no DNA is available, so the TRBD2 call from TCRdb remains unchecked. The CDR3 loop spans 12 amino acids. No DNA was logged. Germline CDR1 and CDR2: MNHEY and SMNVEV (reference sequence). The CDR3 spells CASSLRADTQYF.

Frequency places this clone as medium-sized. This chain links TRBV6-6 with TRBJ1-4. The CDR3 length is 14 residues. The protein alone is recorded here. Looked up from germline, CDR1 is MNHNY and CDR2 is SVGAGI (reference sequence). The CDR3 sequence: CASSSGTENEKLFF.

CDR3 amino acids: CARRTAIHPYQETQYF. The chain uses TRBV11-3 and TRBJ2-5; TCRdb picks TRBD1, but there is no DNA to check that call. From germline, CDR1 is SGHNT and CDR2 YENEEA. The CDR3 runs 16 residues. No nucleotide data were recorded.

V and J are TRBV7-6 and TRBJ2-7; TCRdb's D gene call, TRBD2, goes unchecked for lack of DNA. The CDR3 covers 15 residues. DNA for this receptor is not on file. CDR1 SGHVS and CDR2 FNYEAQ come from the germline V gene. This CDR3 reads CASSLGLAGSYEQYF.

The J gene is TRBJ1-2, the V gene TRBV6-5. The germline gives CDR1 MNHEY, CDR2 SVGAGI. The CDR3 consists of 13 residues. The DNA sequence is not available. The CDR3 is CASSYRVNYGYTF.

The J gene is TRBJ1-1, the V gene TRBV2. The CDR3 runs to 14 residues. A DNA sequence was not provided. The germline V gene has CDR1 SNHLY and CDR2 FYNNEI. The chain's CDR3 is CASEREGIGTEAFF.

CDR3: CASSKVTEGRSNQPQHF. The chain employs TRBV21-1 and TRBJ1-5. TRBV21-1 is termed a pseudogene. The CDR3 runs to 17 residues. The record lacks a DNA sequence.

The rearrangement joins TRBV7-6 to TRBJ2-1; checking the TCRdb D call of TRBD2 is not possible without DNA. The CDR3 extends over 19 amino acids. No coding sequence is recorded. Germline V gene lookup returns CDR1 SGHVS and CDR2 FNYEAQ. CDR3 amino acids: CASSPRTRTSASSYNEQFF. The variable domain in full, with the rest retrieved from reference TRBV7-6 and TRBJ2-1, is GAGVSQSPRYKVTKRGQDVALRCDPISGHVSLYWYRQALGQGPEFLTYFNYEAQQDKSGLPNDRFSAERPEGSISTLTIQRTEQRDSAMYRCASSPRTRTSASSYNEQFFGPGTRLTVL.

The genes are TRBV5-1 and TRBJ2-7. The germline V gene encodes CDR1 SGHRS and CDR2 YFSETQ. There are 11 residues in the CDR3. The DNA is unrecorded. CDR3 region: CASSGDYEQYF.

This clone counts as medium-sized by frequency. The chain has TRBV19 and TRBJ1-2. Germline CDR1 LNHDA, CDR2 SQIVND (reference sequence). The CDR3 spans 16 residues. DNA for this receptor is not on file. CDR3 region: CASNPLSSELNYGYTF.

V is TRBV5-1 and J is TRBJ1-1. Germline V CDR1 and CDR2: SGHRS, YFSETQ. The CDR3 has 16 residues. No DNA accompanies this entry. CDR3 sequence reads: CASSPSMGGHGSEAFF. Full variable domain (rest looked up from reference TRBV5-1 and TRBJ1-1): KAGVTQTPRYLIKTRGQQVTLSCSPISGHRSVSWYQQTPGQGLQFLFEYFSETQRNKGNFPGRFSGRQFSNSRSEMNVSTLELGDSALYLCASSPSMGGHGSEAFFGQGTRLTVV.